This TCR beta chain was sequenced in a study of CXCR3-negative and CXCR3-positive naive CD8 T cells. Regarding the study as a whole: Cryopreserved cells showed partially decreased CXCR3 expression, and most assays used fresh PBMCs. Relative to CXCR3-negative naive cells, CXCR3-positive naive cells had more hydrophobic TRB CDR3s.

UMI-labeled 5' RACE TRB cDNA libraries were prepared from the cells. Reanalyzing the 5' RACE reads, TCRdb keeps one entry per CDR3 protein, without DNA. There are about 92,000 distinct CDR3 sequences in the sample, with 0.7% to 1% held by the top ten. The CDR3 runs to 14 residues. Germline lookup yields CDR1 MGHRA and CDR2 YSYEKL. A note on this clonotype: Antigen specificity is unknown.

The specimen sequenced was naive CXCR3+ CD8+ T cells from blood. Subset in this sample: CD45RO-CCR7+CD27+CD95- naive CD8+ T cells expressing CXCR3 (TNR3+). This sequence originates from a human donor in good health. Some clones in this sample may be carry-over from other donors' samples. The chain couples TRBV4-1 to TRBJ1-1. CDR3 sequence reads: CASSQEAVETEAFF.